This T cell receptor beta chain stems from a study of blood T cell repertoires in COVID-19. Study-level background: Symptom resolution, clearance, or two negative PCRs marked donors in Cohort 3 as recovered. Samples came from the United States, Italy and Spain, spanning acute and convalescent COVID-19.

Sequencing used immunoSEQ multiplex PCR; TCRdb keeps in-frame clones, though not all of them. The sample consists of 210,000 or so clones, roughly nine tenths of them appearing once. Participants' reported clinical history set cohort assignment. Trimming shortened V by 3 bases and J by 2 bases, and 9 bases separated the two germline ends. The V gene's germline CDR1 is SGHRS and CDR2 YFSETQ. This CDR3 is built from 13 residues. The clonotype was recovered from a woman between 45 and 65 years old in a cohort exposed to, infected with or recovered from COVID-19 (not recorded which). The sequenced sample consisted of PBMCs or T cells enriched from blood (not recorded which). The rearrangement uses TRBV5-1 and TRBJ2-7; TRBD1 is a possible D gene (6 bases). The CDR3 is CASSSGQPYEQYF. The CDR3 region has the DNA TGCGCCAGCAGCTCTGGACAGCCCTACGAGCAGTACTTC.